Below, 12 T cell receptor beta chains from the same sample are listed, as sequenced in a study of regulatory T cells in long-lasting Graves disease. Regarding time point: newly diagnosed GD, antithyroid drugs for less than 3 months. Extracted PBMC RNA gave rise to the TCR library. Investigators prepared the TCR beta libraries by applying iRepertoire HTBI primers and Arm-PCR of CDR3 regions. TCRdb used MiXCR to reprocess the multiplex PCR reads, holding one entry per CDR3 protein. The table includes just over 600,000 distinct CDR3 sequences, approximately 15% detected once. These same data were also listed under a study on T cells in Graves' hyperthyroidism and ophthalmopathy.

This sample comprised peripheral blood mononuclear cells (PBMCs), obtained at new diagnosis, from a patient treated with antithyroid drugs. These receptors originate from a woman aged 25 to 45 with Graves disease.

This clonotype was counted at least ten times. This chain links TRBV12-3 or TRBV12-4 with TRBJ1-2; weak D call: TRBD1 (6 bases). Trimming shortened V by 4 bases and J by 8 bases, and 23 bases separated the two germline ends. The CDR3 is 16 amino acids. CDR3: CASSYRLSGQSVGYTF. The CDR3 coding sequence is TGTGCCAGCAGTTACCGCCTCTCCGGACAGTCGGTGGGCTACACCTTC.

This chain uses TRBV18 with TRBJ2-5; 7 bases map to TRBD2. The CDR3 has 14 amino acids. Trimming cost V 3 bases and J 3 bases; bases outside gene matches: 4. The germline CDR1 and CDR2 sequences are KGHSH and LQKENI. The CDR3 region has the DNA TGTGCCAGCTCACCGGGGGGGGAAAAAGAGACCCAGTACTTC. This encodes CASSPGGEKETQYF.

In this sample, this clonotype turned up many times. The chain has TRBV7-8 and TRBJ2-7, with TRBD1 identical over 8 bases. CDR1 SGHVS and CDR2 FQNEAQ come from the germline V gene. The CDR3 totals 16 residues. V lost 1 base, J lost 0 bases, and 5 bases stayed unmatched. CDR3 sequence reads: CASSLGDRLSSYEQYF. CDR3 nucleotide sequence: TGTGCCAGCAGCTTAGGGGACAGGCTAAGCTCCTACGAGCAGTACTTC.

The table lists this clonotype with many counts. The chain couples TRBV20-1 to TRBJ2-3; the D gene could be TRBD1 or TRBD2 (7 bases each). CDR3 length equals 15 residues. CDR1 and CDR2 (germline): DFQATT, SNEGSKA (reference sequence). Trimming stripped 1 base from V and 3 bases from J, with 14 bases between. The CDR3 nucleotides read TGCAGTGCTAGAGCTCACCAGGGGGGGACAGATACGCAGTATTTT. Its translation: CSARAHQGGTDTQYF.

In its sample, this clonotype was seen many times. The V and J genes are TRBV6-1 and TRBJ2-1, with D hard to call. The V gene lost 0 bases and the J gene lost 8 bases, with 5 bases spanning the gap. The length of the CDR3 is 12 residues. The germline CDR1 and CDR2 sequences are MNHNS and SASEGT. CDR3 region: CASSEATYEQFF. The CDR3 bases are TGTGCCAGCAGTGAAGCGACCTATGAGCAGTTCTTC.

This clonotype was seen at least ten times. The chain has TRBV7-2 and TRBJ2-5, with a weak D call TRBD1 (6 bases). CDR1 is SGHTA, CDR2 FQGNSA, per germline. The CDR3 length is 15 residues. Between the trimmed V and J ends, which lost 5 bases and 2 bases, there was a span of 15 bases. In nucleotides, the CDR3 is TGTGCCAGCAGCCCAGTAGGGACAATACAAGAGACCCAGTACTTC. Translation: CASSPVGTIQETQYF.

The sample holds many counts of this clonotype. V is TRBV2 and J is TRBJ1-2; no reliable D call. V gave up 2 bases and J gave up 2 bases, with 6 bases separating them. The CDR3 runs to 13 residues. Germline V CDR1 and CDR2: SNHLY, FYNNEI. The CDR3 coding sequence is TGTGCCAGCAGTGAACATGTAAACTATGGCTACACCTTC. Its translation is CASSEHVNYGYTF.

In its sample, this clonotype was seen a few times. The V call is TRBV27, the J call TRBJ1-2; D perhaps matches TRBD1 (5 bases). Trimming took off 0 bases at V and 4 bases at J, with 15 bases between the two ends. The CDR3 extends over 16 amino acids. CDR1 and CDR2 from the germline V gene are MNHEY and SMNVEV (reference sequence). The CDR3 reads CASSLSWGIFSYGYTF. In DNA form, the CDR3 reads TGTGCCAGCAGTTTATCGTGGGGCATTTTTTCCTATGGCTACACCTTC.

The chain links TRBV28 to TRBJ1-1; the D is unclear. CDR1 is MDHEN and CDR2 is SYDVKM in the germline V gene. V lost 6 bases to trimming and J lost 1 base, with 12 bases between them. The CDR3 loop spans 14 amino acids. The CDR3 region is CASSLLRENTEAFF. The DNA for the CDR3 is TGTGCCAGCAGCTTACTTAGGGAGAACACTGAAGCTTTCTTT.

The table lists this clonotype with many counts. CDR3 sequence (DNA): TGCGCCAGCAGCTCGAGTGGGGACCGCACAGATACGCAGTATTTT. Its translation: CASSSSGDRTDTQYF. This chain connects TRBV5-1 to TRBJ2-3; D possibly uses TRBD1 or TRBD2 (5 bases each). Germline CDR1 and CDR2: SGHRS and YFSETQ. Trimming took 3 bases from V and 1 from J, leaving 12 bases between them. The CDR3 contains 15 residues. The entire variable domain, with the rest obtained from reference TRBV5-1 and TRBJ2-3, is as follows: KAGVTQTPRYLIKTRGQQVTLSCSPISGHRSVSWYQQTPGQGLQFLFEYFSETQRNKGNFPGRFSGRQFSNSRSEMNVSTLELGDSALYLCASSSSGDRTDTQYFGPGTRLTVL.

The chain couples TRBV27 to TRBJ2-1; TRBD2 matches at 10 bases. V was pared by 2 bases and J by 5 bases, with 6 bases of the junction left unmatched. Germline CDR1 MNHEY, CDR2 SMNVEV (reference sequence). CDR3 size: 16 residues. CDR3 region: CASSLDSGRPHNEQFF. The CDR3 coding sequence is TGTGCCAGCAGTTTAGATAGCGGGAGGCCCCACAATGAGCAGTTCTTC.

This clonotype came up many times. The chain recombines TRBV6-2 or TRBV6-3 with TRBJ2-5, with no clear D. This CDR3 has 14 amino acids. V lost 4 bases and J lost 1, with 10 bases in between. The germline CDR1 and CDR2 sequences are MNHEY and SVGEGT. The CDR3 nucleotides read TGTGCCAGCAGTTTAGCCCTGACCCAAGAGACCCAGTACTTC. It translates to CASSLALTQETQYF.